This passage covers 18 T cell receptor beta chains from one sample sequenced in a study of blood T cell repertoires in COVID-19. The assay was immunoSEQ multiplex PCR, and TCRdb's table has in-frame clones only and misses some. The table shows some 240,000 clones, with around 84% occurring only once. The sample was PBMCs or T cells enriched from blood (not recorded which). The receptors come from a man aged 25 to 40 with acute COVID-19.

The chain has TRBV28 and TRBJ1-4; D is unclear. The germline gives CDR1 MDHEN, CDR2 SYDVKM. V was cut by 3 bases and J by 8 bases, with 19 bases left in between. The length of the CDR3 is 16 residues. Written as DNA, the CDR3 is TGTGCCAGCAGTTTTGGACTGCCGGGGTTTGGGGAAAAACTGTTTTTT. Translation: CASSFGLPGFGEKLFF.

The chain employs TRBV27 and TRBJ2-2, with no clear D. Germline lookup yields CDR1 MNHEY and CDR2 SMNVEV (reference sequence). The ends were cut back, 3 bases at V and 4 bases at J, with 12 bases in the middle. CDR3 length: 15 amino acids. The CDR3 sequence is CASSFWRPSTGELFF. In nucleotides, the CDR3 is TGTGCCAGCAGTTTTTGGCGGCCTTCCACCGGGGAGCTGTTTTTT.

The chain is built from TRBV19 and TRBJ2-2; D ambiguous. The CDR3 is 13 amino acids. CDR1 is LNHDA and CDR2 is SQIVND in the germline V gene (reference sequence). Trimming took 0 bases from V and 6 from J, leaving 5 bases between them. The chain's CDR3 is CASSIDPAGELFF. The CDR3 coding sequence is TGTGCCAGTAGTATAGATCCCGCCGGGGAGCTGTTTTTT.

A few counts support this clone. CDR3 sequence reads: CASSLTSGVSGQSFYEQYV. The CDR3 nucleotides read TGTGCCAGCAGCTTAACGTCGGGTGTCAGCGGGCAGAGCTTCTACGAGCAGTACGTC. The genes are TRBV7-2 and TRBJ2-7, with D tentatively TRBD2 (6 bases). Germline CDR1 and CDR2: SGHTA and FQGNSA. The CDR3 loop spans 19 amino acids. Trimming shortened V by 2 bases and J by 3 bases, and 26 bases separated the two germline ends.

V is TRBV2 and J is TRBJ1-3; unclear D gene. The CDR3 runs 13 residues. Deletions cut 11 bases from V and 0 bases from J, with 11 bases between. Per the germline V gene, CDR1 is SNHLY and CDR2 is FYNNEI. The CDR3 reads CAAGVGSGNTIYF. For the CDR3, the DNA is TGTGCCGCCGGGGTGGGCTCTGGAAACACCATATATTTT.

J is TRBJ2-1 and V is TRBV11-2; 13 bases line up with TRBD2. Losses at the gene ends were 4 bases for V and 4 bases for J; bases not matched to a gene: 10. From germline, CDR1 is SGHAT and CDR2 FQNNGV. This CDR3 has 18 residues. CDR3 sequence (DNA): TGTGCCAGCAGCTCCGGACTAGCGGGAGCTAAGCATTACAATGAGCAGTTCTTC. Its protein is CASSSGLAGAKHYNEQFF.

This clone was seen once. This sequence joins TRBV5-1 and TRBJ1-5, with D possibly TRBD1 on 6 matching bases. This CDR3 has 15 amino acids. Trimming left V 4 bases short and J 0 bases short, with 11 bases between. Germline CDR1 is SGHRS and CDR2 is YFSETQ. The CDR3 DNA sequence: TGCGCCAGCAGCCCGACAGGAGATAGCAATCAGCCCCAGCATTTT. Amino acids: CASSPTGDSNQPQHF.

This chain joins TRBV21-1 and TRBJ2-5; TRBD1 is taken as the D call from the table, unchecked against the DNA. TRBV21-1 is given as a pseudogene. This CDR3 has 18 residues. The CDR3 loop reads CASSNQRAGVSFGQTQYF. The CDR3 nucleotides are TGTGCCAGCAGCAATCAGAGGGCAGGGGTATCTTTTGGTCAGACCCAGTACTTC.

The chain joins TRBV19 to TRBJ1-1; D remains unclear. Germline V gives CDR1 LNHDA, CDR2 SQIVND (reference sequence). The CDR3 has 12 amino acids. V lost 5 bases and J lost 6, with 10 bases in between. CDR3 in amino acids: CASSSSPAEAFF. The CDR3, as DNA: TGTGCCAGTAGTTCCTCCCCCGCTGAAGCTTTCTTT.

This chain connects TRBV30 to TRBJ1-1; D gene ambiguous. CDR1 is GTSNPN, CDR2 SVGIG, per germline (reference sequence). The germline V and J ends were trimmed by 2 bases and 3 bases, with 7 bases remaining between them. CDR3 size: 12 residues. The CDR3 spells CAWSRLDTEAFF. The DNA for the CDR3 is TGTGCCTGGAGTCGACTCGACACTGAAGCTTTCTTT. Looking up the rest from reference TRBV30 and TRBJ1-1 gives the full variable domain: SQTIHQWPATLVQPVGSPLSLECTVEGTSNPNLYWYRQAAGRGLQLLFYSVGIGQISSEVPQNLSASRPQDRQFILSSKKLLLSDSGFYLCAWSRLDTEAFFGQGTRLTVV.

The chain links TRBV7-9 to TRBJ2-3; 10 bases line up with TRBD2. This CDR3 is built from 15 residues. Germline-derived CDR1 and CDR2 are SEHNR and FQNEAQ (reference sequence). Germline trimming cut 4 bases from V and 4 bases from J; bases unmatched to any gene: 5. The CDR3 loop reads CASSSQREGSDTQYF. CDR3 coding DNA: TGTGCCAGCAGCTCTCAGCGGGAGGGCTCAGATACGCAGTATTTT.

The chain carries TRBV6-5 and TRBJ2-2; possible D gene TRBD1, 6 bases. In germline, CDR1 is MNHEY, CDR2 SVGAGI. Trimming removed 7 bases at V and 6 bases at J, with 18 bases between. This CDR3 is built from 15 residues. The CDR3 DNA sequence: TGTGCCAGCACCCACCTGGGGGCGGGCCCCGGGGAGCTGTTTTTT. It codes for CASTHLGAGPGELFF.

DNA for the CDR3: TGTGCCAGCTCACCACCGAGGTACACCGGGGAGCTGTTTTTT. This sequence encodes CASSPPRYTGELFF. The chain joins TRBV18 to TRBJ2-2; D gene ambiguous. The ends were cut back, 0 bases at V and 3 bases at J, with 5 bases in the middle. Looked up from germline, CDR1 is KGHSH and CDR2 is LQKENI. This CDR3 comprises 14 residues.

A word on this clone: The same CDR3 is also encoded by other DNA sequences in this sample. The rearrangement joins TRBV18 to TRBJ2-5; TRBD2 matches at 12 bases. Germline loops: CDR1 KGHSH, CDR2 LQKENI. The CDR3 has 14 amino acids. Losses at the gene ends were 3 bases for V and 4 bases for J; bases not matched to a gene: 0. The CDR3 nucleotides are TGTGCCAGCTCACCGGGACTAGCGGGAGAGACCCAGTACTTC. Translating gives CASSPGLAGETQYF.

This chain joins TRBV27 and TRBJ2-1, with 10 nucleotides matching TRBD1. The trim removed 5 bases at V and 8 bases at J, leaving 9 bases unmatched. There are 15 residues in the CDR3. CDR1 and CDR2 (germline): MNHEY, SMNVEV (reference sequence). The CDR3 reads CASSRPGQGNDEQFF. Written as DNA, the CDR3 is TGTGCCAGCAGTCGACCGGGACAGGGGAACGATGAGCAGTTCTTC.

This chain uses TRBV9 with TRBJ2-3; 8 positions match TRBD2. The V and J ends lost 6 bases and 1 base, in that order; junction bases with no gene match: 19. The CDR3 totals 19 residues. Per the germline V gene, CDR1 is SGDLS and CDR2 is YYNGEE. The CDR3 spells CASITPRRRLATRTDTQYF. In DNA form, the CDR3 reads TGTGCCAGCATCACCCCAAGGCGGAGACTAGCGACTCGCACAGATACGCAGTATTTT.

This clone was observed once. The chain uses TRBV6-2 or TRBV6-3 and TRBJ1-2, with D hard to call. The germline V gene has CDR1 MNHEY and CDR2 SVGEGT. Trimming cost V 6 bases and J 7 bases, with 18 bases left between them. The CDR3 sequence is 14 residues long. The CDR3 loop is CASRPTGGDAGYTF. CDR3 DNA sequence: TGTGCCAGCAGACCTACGGGTGGAGACGCTGGCTACACCTTC.

This sequence joins TRBV29-1 and TRBJ1-1; D not certain. The V and J ends lost 6 bases and 0 bases respectively, with 11 bases between them. Germline CDR1 reads SQVTM; CDR2 reads ANQGSEA. The CDR3 is 13 amino acids. CDR3 DNA sequence: TGCAGCGTCTCCAGGAAACTGAACACTGAAGCTTTCTTT. Its protein is CSVSRKLNTEAFF.